Listed here are 11 T cell receptor beta chains from one sample, sequenced in a study of cytomegalovirus exposure and HLA in healthy donors. TCRdb's copy holds only in-frame clones and misses some; the assay was immunoSEQ multiplex PCR. The sample has around 250,000 clones; around 90% are singletons. Sequencing was done on a sample of PBMCs. All receptors come from a woman aged 18-29 years in good health and CMV-seronegative.

V usage is TRBV6-1 and J usage is TRBJ1-4; 10 positions match TRBD1. The CDR3 is 14 amino acids. Germline V CDR1 and CDR2: MNHNS, SASEGT. Germline trimming cut 7 bases from V and 10 bases from J; bases unmatched to any gene: 9. The CDR3, as DNA: TGTGCCAGCATCCGGGACAGGGGAGCTGGAAAACTGTTTTTT. It specifies CASIRDRGAGKLFF.

The J gene is TRBJ1-4, the V gene TRBV10-3, with a weak D call TRBD1 (6 bases). V lost 11 bases to trimming and J lost 6 bases, with 13 bases between them. Germline values: CDR1 ENHRY, CDR2 SYGVKD. There are 12 residues in the CDR3. CDR3 residues: CAAQGGDEKLFF. The CDR3 bases are TGTGCCGCACAGGGAGGGGATGAAAAACTGTTTTTT.

This rearrangement joins TRBV4-1 to TRBJ1-1, with D maybe TRBD1 (6 bases). The V gene lost 1 base and the J gene lost 3 bases, with 12 bases spanning the gap. Looked up from germline, CDR1 is MGHRA and CDR2 is YSYEKL. CDR3 length: 15 amino acids. CDR3 nucleotides: TGCGCCAGCAGCCAAGCGAGGGGGTGGGACACTGAAGCTTTCTTT. Translation gives CASSQARGWDTEAFF.

This chain connects TRBV7-2 to TRBJ2-3, with D unresolved. Trimming took 0 bases from V and 8 from J, leaving 9 bases between them. Germline CDR1 SGHTA, CDR2 FQGNSA. The CDR3 has 13 residues. CDR3 loop: CASSLAVPGTQYF. CDR3 nucleotide sequence: TGTGCCAGCAGCTTAGCGGTCCCGGGTACGCAGTATTTT. Drawing the rest from reference TRBV7-2 and TRBJ2-3, the complete variable domain is GAGVSQSPSNKVTEKGKDVELRCDPISGHTALYWYRQSLGQGLEFLIYFQGNSAPDKSGLPSDRFSAERTGGSVSTLTIQRTQQEDSAVYLCASSLAVPGTQYFGPGTRLTVL.

The chain links TRBV19 to TRBJ1-3; D is ambiguous. CDR1 and CDR2 (germline): LNHDA, SQIVND (reference sequence). The CDR3 loop spans 13 amino acids. Trimming pared 10 bases from V and 0 bases from J, leaving 10 bases between. DNA for the CDR3: TGTGCCACGCAAGCTACCTCTGGAAACACCATATATTTT. Residues: CATQATSGNTIYF.

V and J are TRBV10-3 and TRBJ1-1, with D possibly being TRBD1 (5 bases). Per the germline V gene, CDR1 is ENHRY and CDR2 is SYGVKD. Trimming pared 8 bases from V and 3 bases from J, leaving 16 bases between. The CDR3 consists of 14 residues. The CDR3 loop is CAIWAGPDYTEAFF. The CDR3 bases are TGTGCCATCTGGGCGGGACCAGATTACACTGAAGCTTTCTTT.

This rearrangement joins TRBV7-2 to TRBJ1-2; D might be TRBD1 (5 bases). CDR1 is SGHTA, CDR2 FQGNSA, per germline. This CDR3 is built from 17 residues. Trimming pared 2 bases from V and 7 bases from J, leaving 23 bases between. CDR3 amino acids: CASSLSARTSRTGGYTF. In nucleotides, the CDR3 is TGTGCCAGCAGCTTATCTGCGCGGACATCTAGGACGGGTGGCTACACCTTC.

The chain carries TRBV10-3 and TRBJ2-3; 12 bases agree with TRBD2. The V segment lost 0 bases and the J segment 2 bases; nucleotides outside the gene matches: 6. The germline V gene has CDR1 ENHRY and CDR2 SYGVKD. The CDR3 is 18 amino acids. The CDR3 DNA reads as TGTGCCATCAGTGAGTCGAGACTAGCGGGGGCGCCCACAGATACGCAGTATTTT. It yields the protein CAISESRLAGAPTDTQYF.

The rearrangement joins TRBV5-6 to TRBJ2-5; D perhaps matches TRBD2 (6 bases). Between the trimmed V and J ends, which lost 4 bases and 5 bases, there was a span of 30 bases. This CDR3 is 19 amino acids long. Germline loops: CDR1 SGHDT, CDR2 YYEEEE. CDR3 residues: CASSPELGDWGLGRETQYF. The DNA of the CDR3 is TGTGCCAGCAGCCCCGAATTGGGGGACTGGGGCTTGGGGAGGGAGACCCAGTACTTC.

The rearrangement uses TRBV14 and TRBJ2-7, with D uncertain. V was trimmed by 1 base and J by 3 bases, leaving 7 bases between them. This CDR3 is built from 13 residues. Germline CDR1 is SGHDN and CDR2 is FVKESK. The CDR3 DNA reads as TGTGCCAGCAGCCAAGCATCTAGCTACGAGCAGTACTTC. It is translated as CASSQASSYEQYF. The full variable domain, in which reference TRBV14 and TRBJ2-7 provide the parts outside the CDR3, is EAGVTQFPSHSVIEKGQTVTLRCDPISGHDNLYWYRRVMGKEIKFLLHFVKESKQDESGMPNNRFLAERTGGTYSTLKVQPAELEDSGVYFCASSQASSYEQYFGPGTRLTVT.

The rearrangement uses TRBV18 and TRBJ1-1; D remains unclear. Trimming left V 4 bases short and J 7 bases short, with 10 bases between. Germline V gene lookup returns CDR1 KGHSH and CDR2 LQKENI. The CDR3 loop spans 12 amino acids. CDR3 residues: CASSLPPIEAFF. In DNA form, the CDR3 reads TGTGCCAGCTCACTCCCTCCTATTGAAGCTTTCTTT.